Detailed here is one T cell receptor (beta chain). What it binds is not known. The data were taken from a study of shared clonotypes between healthy human individuals. Repertoires were generated with immunoSEQ multiplex PCR, while TCRdb's copy carries only in-frame clones and drops some. The table includes hundreds of thousands of clones, around 72% detected once. The study's findings and limits: Larger estimated richness was generally seen in naive subsets than in memory subsets. Enrolling few donors narrowed the genetic and exposure-history diversity that was represented.

Germline values: CDR1 SEHNR, CDR2 FQNEAQ (reference sequence). CDR3 length: 14 residues. V lost 8 bases, J lost 2 bases, and 13 bases lay in between. Material for sequencing was memory CD4+ T cells sorted from blood. Subset here: CD45RA-negative fraction. This clonotype originated in a woman in her twenties or thirties in good health. This chain links TRBV7-9 with TRBJ1-3; D is possibly TRBD1 (5 bases). The CDR3 bases are TGTGCCAGCGGCGTGCGAGGGGCTGGAAACACCATATATTTT. Protein product: CASGVRGAGNTIYF.